This TCR beta chain was recorded in a study of T cell responses to AZD1222 COVID-19 vaccine (dated by TCRdb to about 2021). Study-wide context: AZD1222 recipients whose second dose came at about 4 weeks and those whose second dose came at about 12 weeks were combined into one group, since spike-specific TCR depth and breadth did not differ between the two schedules. A total of under 250 trial participants underwent TCR sequencing, of whom roughly 210 had received two doses of AZD1222 and about 25 had received two doses of the MenACWY control vaccine. Trial participants were enrolled by age into 18-55, 56-69 and 70-plus year subgroups, with roughly 150, 30 and 60 TCR-sequenced participants respectively. Broad study findings and their caveats: Spike-specific TCR breadth and depth rose significantly after two AZD1222 doses compared with day 0 and with MenACWY recipients. Conclusions about previously exposed vaccinees are limited, since just five or six AZD1222 recipients were seropositive for SARS-CoV-2 at baseline. No day 14 peak-response samples were available, so repertoires were characterized only after the peak T cell response. Reportedly, close to half of the unique spike-specific TCRs recognized epitopes lying outside the regions that are mutated in the B.1.351 and B.1.1.7 variants. Vaccine-associated CD4 TCRs spanned the whole spike protein, with dominant responses in regions 160-218 and 743-854. In the small 56-69-year group, the increase in depth fell short of significance, most likely because of low power. Participants were mostly white British, with more females than males. The authors suggested clonal diversity may have been underestimated.

V is reduced by 2 bases and J by 7 bases, leaving a spacing of 5 bases between them. The germline V gene sets CDR1 to SNHLY and CDR2 to FYNNEI. Including the terminal cysteine and phenylalanine, the CDR3 comprises 11 residues. The kept DNA is CDR3 alone, 33 bases in frame from the first base. Read against the paper, the sample's time point label means: baseline before first vaccination. The vaccinee samples were drawn from two UK trials, COV001 and COV002, one of which was a single-blind randomized controlled phase 2/3 trial testing AZD1222 (ChAdOx1 nCoV-19) in healthy adults. For TCRbeta chain sequencing, PBMC samples from trial participants were taken at day 0 and at day 28 after the second dose. This clone was observed a handful of times. Its specific antigen is unknown. No much larger clone exists at a distance of one base, and base qualities are not known. The CDR3 regions of human TCRbeta chains were analyzed by immunosequencing. Per the authors' processing: TCRs in the repertoires were matched against a reference library of SARS-CoV-2-specific TCRs that had been generated with the MIRA antigen-specificity platform. Breadth was defined as the fraction of unique TCRs that were SARS-CoV-2-associated, and depth was defined as the fraction of total T cells that were SARS-CoV-2-associated. Using the MIRA data, every spike-specific TCR was mapped to the spike region that the TCR reacted to and assigned to either a CD4 or a CD8 class. Log10-transformed breadth and depth values were compared by one-way ANOVA with Sidak's multiple comparisons tests. TCRdb provides this immuneACCESS table in a form limited to in-frame rearrangements. Some clones are lacking; in checked studies, under half of them reflect an unresolved V gene, and why the rest are absent is not known. The V and J calls and clone size are taken from that table; D and trimming were inferred from the DNA. The sample table records about 180,000 clones; around 87% of these occur just once. About 6.9% of the sample is taken by the ten largest.

The sample consisted of peripheral blood, taken on day 0 of AZD1222 vaccination. The TCR comes from an adult in good health. The chain is made from TRBV2 and TRBJ1-2; the D gene identity is not certain. The nucleotide sequence reads TGTGCCAGCAGTGAAATCCCTGGCTACACCTTC. It encodes CASSEIPGYTF. The entire variable domain, with the stretches around the CDR3 drawn from the reference TRBV2 and TRBJ1-2 proteins, is EPEVTQTPSHQVTQMGQEVILRCVPISNHLYFYWYRQILGQKVEFLVSFYNNEISEKSEIFDDQFSVERPDGSNFTLKIRSTKLEDSAMYFCASSEIPGYTFGSGTRLTVV.